This TCR beta chain is from a study of blood T cell repertoires in COVID-19. Study details: Nucleic acid was either cDNA or gDNA, and it came from T cells, B-cell-depleted T cells, or PBMCs.

The CDR3 covers 16 residues. Germline V gene sequence: CDR1 SGHAT, CDR2 FQNNGV. Between the trimmed V and J ends, which lost 5 bases and 7 bases, there was a span of 18 bases. Some clones are missing from TCRdb's copy, which holds only in-frame ones; the method was immunoSEQ multiplex PCR. The sample lists roughly 130,000 clones; more than 75% were seen once. The receptor was derived from a man aged 50 to 60 with active COVID-19. The chain combines TRBV11-2 with TRBJ1-6; maybe TRBD1 (6 bases). Sample: peripheral blood. Here the CDR3 reads CASSIKTGSGNSPLHF. CDR3 in DNA: TGTGCCAGCAGCATCAAAACAGGGTCCGGAAATTCACCCCTCCACTTT.